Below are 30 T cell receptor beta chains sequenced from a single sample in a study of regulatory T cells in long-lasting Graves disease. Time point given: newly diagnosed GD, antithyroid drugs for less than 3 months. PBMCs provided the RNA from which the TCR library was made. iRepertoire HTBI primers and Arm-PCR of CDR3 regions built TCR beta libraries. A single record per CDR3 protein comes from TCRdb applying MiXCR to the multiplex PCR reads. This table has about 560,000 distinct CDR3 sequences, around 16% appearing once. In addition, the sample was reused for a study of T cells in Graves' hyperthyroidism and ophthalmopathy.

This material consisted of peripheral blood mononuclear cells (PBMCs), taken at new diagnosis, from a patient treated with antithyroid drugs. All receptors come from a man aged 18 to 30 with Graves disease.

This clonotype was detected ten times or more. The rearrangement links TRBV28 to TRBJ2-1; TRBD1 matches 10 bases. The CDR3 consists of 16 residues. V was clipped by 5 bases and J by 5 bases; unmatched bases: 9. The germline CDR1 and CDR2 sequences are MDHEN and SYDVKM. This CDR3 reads CASSPIGTGANNEQFF. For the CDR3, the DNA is TGTGCCAGCAGTCCCATCGGGACAGGGGCGAACAATGAGCAGTTCTTC. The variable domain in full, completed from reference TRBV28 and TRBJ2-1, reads DVKVTQSSRYLVKRTGEKVFLECVQDMDHENMFWYRQDPGLGLRLIYFSYDVKMKEKGDIPEGYSVSREKKERFSLILESASTNQTSMYLCASSPIGTGANNEQFFGPGTRLTVL.

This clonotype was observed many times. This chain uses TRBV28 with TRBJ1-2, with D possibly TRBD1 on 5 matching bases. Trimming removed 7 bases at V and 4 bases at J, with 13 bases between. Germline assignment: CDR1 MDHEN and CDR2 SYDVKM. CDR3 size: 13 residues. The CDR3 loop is CASNGGIIYGYTF. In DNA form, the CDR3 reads TGTGCCAGCAATGGGGGGATTATCTATGGCTACACCTTC.

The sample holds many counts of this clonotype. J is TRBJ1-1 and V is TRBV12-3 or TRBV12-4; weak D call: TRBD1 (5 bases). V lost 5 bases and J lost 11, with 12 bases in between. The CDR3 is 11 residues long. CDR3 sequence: CASSQGWGAFF. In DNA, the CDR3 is TGTGCCAGCAGTCAAGGATGGGGGGCTTTCTTT.

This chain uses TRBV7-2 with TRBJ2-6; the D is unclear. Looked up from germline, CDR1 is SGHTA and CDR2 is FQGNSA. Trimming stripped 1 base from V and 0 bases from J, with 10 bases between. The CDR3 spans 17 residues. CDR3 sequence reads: CASSLGASSSGANVLTF. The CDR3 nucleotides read TGTGCCAGCAGCTTAGGGGCCTCTAGCTCTGGGGCCAACGTCCTGACTTTC.

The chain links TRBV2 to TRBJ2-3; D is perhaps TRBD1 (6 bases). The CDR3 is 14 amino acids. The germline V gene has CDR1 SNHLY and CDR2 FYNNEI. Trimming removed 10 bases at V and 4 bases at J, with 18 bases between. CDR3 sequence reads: CAIINTGRADTQYF. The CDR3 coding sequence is TGTGCCATCATAAACACAGGGCGCGCAGATACGCAGTATTTT. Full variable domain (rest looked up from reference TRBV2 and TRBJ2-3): EPEVTQTPSHQVTQMGQEVILRCVPISNHLYFYWYRQILGQKVEFLVSFYNNEISEKSEIFDDQFSVERPDGSNFTLKIRSTKLEDSAMYFCAIINTGRADTQYFGPGTRLTVL.

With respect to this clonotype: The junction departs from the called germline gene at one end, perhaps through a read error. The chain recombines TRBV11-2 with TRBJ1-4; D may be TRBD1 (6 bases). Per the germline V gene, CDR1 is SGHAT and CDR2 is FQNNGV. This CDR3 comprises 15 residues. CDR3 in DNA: TGTGCCGGCAGCCAATTGGGGGGCGCGGGTGAAAAACTGTTTTTT. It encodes CAGSQLGGAGEKLFF.

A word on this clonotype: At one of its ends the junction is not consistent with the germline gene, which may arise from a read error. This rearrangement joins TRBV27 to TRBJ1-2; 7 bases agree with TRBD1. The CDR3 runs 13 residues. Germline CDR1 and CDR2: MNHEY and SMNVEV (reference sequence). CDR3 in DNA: TGTGCCAGCAGTTTTTTAGGGGGCTATGACTACACCTTC. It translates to CASSFLGGYDYTF.

CDR3 region: CASSQGGGDQPQHF. For the CDR3, the DNA is TGTGCCAGCAGCCAGGGGGGTGGCGATCAGCCCCAGCATTTT. The rearrangement links TRBV14 to TRBJ1-5, with TRBD1 as a possible D gene (5 bases). CDR1 and CDR2 from the germline V gene are SGHDN and FVKESK. The germline V and J ends were trimmed by 3 bases and 5 bases, with 11 bases remaining between them. The CDR3 has 14 amino acids.

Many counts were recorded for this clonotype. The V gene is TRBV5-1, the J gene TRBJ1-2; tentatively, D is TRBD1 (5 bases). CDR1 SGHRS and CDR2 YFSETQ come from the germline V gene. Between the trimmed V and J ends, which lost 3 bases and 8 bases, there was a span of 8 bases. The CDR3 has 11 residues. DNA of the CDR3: TGCGCCAGCAGCTGGAGGGGCGGCTACACCTTC. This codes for CASSWRGGYTF.

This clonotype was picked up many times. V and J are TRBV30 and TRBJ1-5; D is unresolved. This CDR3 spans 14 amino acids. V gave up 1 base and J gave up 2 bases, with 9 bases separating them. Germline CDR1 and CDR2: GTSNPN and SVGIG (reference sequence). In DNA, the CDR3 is TGTGCCTGGAGTGGAAGTTATGGCAATCAGCCCCAGCATTTT. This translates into CAWSGSYGNQPQHF.

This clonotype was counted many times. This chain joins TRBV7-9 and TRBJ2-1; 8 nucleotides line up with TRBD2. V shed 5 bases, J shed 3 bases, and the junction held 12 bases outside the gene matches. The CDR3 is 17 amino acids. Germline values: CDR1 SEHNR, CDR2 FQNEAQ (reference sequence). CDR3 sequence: CASSPRRSGRNYNEQFF. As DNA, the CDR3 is TGTGCCAGCAGCCCCAGGAGGAGCGGGAGAAACTACAATGAGCAGTTCTTC.

In DNA, the CDR3 is TGTGCCAGCAGCTTAGGGGGCGGGGACAGGGTCTTTCTCGAGCAGTTCTTC. Amino acids: CASSLGGGDRVFLEQFF. V and J are TRBV13 and TRBJ2-1; TRBD1 aligns across 9 bases. V was clipped by 0 bases and J by 10 bases; unmatched bases: 13. Germline V lookup: CDR1 PRHDT, CDR2 FYEKMQ (reference sequence). This CDR3 contains 17 residues.

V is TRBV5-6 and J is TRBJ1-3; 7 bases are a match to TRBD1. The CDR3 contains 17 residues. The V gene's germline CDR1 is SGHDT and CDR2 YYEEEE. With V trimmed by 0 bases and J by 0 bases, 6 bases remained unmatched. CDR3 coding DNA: TGTGCCAGCAGCTTGGGACGACAGGGCTACTCTGGAAACACCATATATTTT. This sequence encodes CASSLGRQGYSGNTIYF.

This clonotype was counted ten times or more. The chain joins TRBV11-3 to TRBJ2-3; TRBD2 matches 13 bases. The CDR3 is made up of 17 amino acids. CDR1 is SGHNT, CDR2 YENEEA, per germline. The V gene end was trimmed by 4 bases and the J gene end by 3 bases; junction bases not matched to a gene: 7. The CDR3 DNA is TGTGCCAGCAGCTCTGGACTAGCGGGAGTTTTTACAGATACGCAGTATTTT. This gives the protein CASSSGLAGVFTDTQYF.

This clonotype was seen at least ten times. The CDR3 is CASSLRGNGYNEQFF. CDR3 in DNA: TGCGCCAGCAGCTTGCGGGGAAACGGGTACAATGAGCAGTTCTTC. The rearrangement uses TRBV5-1 and TRBJ2-1, with D maybe TRBD2 (5 bases). Per germline, CDR1 SGHRS and CDR2 YFSETQ. Trimming took off 1 base at V and 4 bases at J, with 12 bases between the two ends. The CDR3 runs to 15 residues.

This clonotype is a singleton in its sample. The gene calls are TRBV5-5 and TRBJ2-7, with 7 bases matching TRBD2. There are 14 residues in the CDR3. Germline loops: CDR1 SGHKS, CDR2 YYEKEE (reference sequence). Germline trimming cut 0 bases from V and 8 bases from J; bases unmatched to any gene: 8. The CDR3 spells CASSLEPSGRKQYF. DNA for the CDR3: TGTGCCAGCAGCTTGGAGCCTAGCGGCAGGAAGCAGTACTTC.

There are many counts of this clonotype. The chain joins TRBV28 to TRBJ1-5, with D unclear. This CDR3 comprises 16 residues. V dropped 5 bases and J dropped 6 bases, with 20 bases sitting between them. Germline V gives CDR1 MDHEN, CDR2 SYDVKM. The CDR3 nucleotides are TGTGCCAGCAGTCCCCTCCTCGGAATTCTTAGTCAGCCCCAGCATTTT. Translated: CASSPLLGILSQPQHF. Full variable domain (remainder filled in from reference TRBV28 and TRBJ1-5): DVKVTQSSRYLVKRTGEKVFLECVQDMDHENMFWYRQDPGLGLRLIYFSYDVKMKEKGDIPEGYSVSREKKERFSLILESASTNQTSMYLCASSPLLGILSQPQHFGDGTRLSIL.

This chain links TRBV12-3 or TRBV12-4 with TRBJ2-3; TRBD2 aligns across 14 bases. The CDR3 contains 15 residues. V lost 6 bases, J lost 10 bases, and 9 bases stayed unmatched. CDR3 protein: CASSSGTSGSDAQYF. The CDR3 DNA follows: TGTGCCAGCAGCTCCGGGACTAGCGGGAGTGATGCGCAGTATTTT.

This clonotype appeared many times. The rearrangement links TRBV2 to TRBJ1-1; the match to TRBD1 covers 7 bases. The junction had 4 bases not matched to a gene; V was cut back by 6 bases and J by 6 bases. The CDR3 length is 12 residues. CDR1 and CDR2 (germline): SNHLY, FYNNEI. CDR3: CASRWDSPEAFF. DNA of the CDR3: TGTGCCAGCAGATGGGACAGCCCTGAAGCTTTCTTT.

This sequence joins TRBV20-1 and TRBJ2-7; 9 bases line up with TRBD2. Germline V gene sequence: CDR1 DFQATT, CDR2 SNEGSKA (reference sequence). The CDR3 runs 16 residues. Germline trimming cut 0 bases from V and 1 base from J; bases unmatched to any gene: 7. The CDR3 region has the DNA TGCAGTGCTAGAGATCCCACTAGCGGGTTTTCCTACGAGCAGTACTTC. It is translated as CSARDPTSGFSYEQYF.

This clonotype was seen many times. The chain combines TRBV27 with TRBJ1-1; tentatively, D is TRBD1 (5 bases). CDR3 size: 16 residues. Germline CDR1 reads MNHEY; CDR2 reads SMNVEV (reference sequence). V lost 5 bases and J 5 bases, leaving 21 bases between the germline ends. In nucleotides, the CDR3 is TGTGCCAGCAGTCCACTACCCGGGACTCTAAGGACTGAAGCTTTCTTT. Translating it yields CASSPLPGTLRTEAFF.

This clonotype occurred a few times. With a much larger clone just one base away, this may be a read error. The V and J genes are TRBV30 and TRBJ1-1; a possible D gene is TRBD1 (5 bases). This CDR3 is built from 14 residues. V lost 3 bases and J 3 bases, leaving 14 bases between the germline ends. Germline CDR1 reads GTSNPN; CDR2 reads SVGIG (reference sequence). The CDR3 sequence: CAWSWDPRDTEAFF. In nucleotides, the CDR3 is TGTGCCTGGAGCTGGGACCCAAGGGACACTGAAGCTTTCTTT.

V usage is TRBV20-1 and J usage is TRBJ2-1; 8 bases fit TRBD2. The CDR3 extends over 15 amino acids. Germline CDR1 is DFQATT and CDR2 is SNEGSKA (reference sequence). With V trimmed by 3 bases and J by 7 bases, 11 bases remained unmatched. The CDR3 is CSASGYAGGVNEQFF. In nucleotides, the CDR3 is TGCAGTGCTAGCGGCTACGCGGGAGGAGTTAATGAGCAGTTCTTC.

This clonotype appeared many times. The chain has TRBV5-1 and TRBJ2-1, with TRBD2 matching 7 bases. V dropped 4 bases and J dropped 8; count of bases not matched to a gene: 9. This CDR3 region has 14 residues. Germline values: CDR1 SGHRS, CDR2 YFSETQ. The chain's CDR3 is CASSPEAGVDEQFF. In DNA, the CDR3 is TGCGCCAGCAGCCCGGAGGCGGGAGTGGATGAGCAGTTCTTC.

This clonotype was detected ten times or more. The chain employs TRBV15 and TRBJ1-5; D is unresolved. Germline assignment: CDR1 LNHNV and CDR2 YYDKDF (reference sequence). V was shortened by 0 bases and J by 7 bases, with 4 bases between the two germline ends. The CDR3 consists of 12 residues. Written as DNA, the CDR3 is TGTGCCACCAGCAGAGATGTACAGCCCCAGCATTTT. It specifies CATSRDVQPQHF.

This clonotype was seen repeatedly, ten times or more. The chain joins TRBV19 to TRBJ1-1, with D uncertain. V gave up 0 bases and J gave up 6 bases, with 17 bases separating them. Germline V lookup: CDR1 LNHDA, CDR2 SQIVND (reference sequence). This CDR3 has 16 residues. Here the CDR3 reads CASSIDLSSGLAEAFF. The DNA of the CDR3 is TGTGCCAGTAGTATAGATCTATCGTCGGGGTTGGCTGAAGCTTTCTTT.

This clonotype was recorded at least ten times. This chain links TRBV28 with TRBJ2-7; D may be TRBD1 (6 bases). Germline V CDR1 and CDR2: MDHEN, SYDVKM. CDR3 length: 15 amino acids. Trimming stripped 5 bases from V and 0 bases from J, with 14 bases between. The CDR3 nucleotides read TGTGCCAGCAGTGCGTCGGGACAAATCTCCTACGAGCAGTACTTC. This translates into CASSASGQISYEQYF.

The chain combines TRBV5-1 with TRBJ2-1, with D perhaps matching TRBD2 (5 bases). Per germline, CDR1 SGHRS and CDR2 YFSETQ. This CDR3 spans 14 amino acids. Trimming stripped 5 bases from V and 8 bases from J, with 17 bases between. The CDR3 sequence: CASSRRGLIDEQFF. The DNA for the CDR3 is TGCGCCAGCAGTCGTCGCGGGTTAATCGATGAGCAGTTCTTC. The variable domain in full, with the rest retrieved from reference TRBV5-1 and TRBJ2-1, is KAGVTQTPRYLIKTRGQQVTLSCSPISGHRSVSWYQQTPGQGLQFLFEYFSETQRNKGNFPGRFSGRQFSNSRSEMNVSTLELGDSALYLCASSRRGLIDEQFFGPGTRLTVL.

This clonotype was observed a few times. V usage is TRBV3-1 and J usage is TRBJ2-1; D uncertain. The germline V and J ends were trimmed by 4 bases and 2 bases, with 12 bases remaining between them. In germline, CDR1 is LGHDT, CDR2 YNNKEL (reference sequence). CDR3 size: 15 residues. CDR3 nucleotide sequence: TGTGCCAGCAGCCCTCCCCTGTATACCTACAATGAGCAGTTCTTC. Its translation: CASSPPLYTYNEQFF.

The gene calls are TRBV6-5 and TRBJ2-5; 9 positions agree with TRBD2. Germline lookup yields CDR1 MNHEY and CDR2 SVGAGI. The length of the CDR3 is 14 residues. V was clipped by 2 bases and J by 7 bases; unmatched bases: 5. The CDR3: CASSYAGGPGTQYF. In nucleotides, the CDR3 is TGTGCCAGCAGTTACGCGGGAGGGCCAGGGACCCAGTACTTC.